Shown below are 16 T cell receptor beta chains from a single sample sequenced in a study of monozygotic twins with inflammatory bowel disease. TCRdb re-called the 5' RACE reads and gives one entry per CDR3 protein, without DNA. The sample table includes approximately 330,000 distinct CDR3 sequences. Sequencing input: blood. All receptors come from a human donor with ulcerative colitis or Crohn's disease, or a healthy co-twin of an affected twin (not recorded which).

The rearrangement links TRBV3-1 to TRBJ2-7. The CDR3 is made up of 11 amino acids. The germline V gene has CDR1 LGHDT and CDR2 YNNKEL (reference sequence). The CDR3 is CASSQLDEQYF.

The V gene is TRBV21-1, the J gene TRBJ2-7; no DNA is available, so the TRBD1 call from TCRdb remains unchecked. TRBV21-1 represents a pseudogene. The CDR3 sequence is 17 residues long. CDR3 protein: CASSKVNRGESSYEQYF.

This sequence joins TRBV5-4 and TRBJ2-1; TCRdb gives TRBD1 as the D gene, but with no DNA this cannot be confirmed. Germline assignment: CDR1 SGHNT and CDR2 YYREEE (reference sequence). The CDR3 totals 16 residues. The CDR3 loop reads CASRDGHSLNYNEQFF.

The CDR3 sequence: CASSLSDPRRSGNTIYF. This chain connects TRBV12-3 or TRBV12-4 to TRBJ1-3. This CDR3 comprises 17 residues.

The chain carries TRBV3-1 and TRBJ2-1; checking the TCRdb D call of TRBD2 is not possible without DNA. Germline assignment: CDR1 LGHDT and CDR2 YNNKEL (reference sequence). This CDR3 is built from 20 residues. The CDR3 is CASSQDRVSGRERSYNEQFF.

The chain carries TRBV6-4 and TRBJ1-5; TCRdb selects TRBD1, and the lack of DNA leaves this call unchecked. Germline CDR1 is MRHNA and CDR2 is SNTAGT. This CDR3 contains 14 residues. The CDR3 spells CASSPTGDFQPQHF.

The CDR3 sequence is CASSSPSGGYQVTDTQYF. The chain is built from TRBV27 and TRBJ2-3; there is no DNA to check the TCRdb D call of TRBD2. There are 18 residues in the CDR3. CDR1 and CDR2 from the germline V gene are MNHEY and SMNVEV (reference sequence).

The rearrangement uses TRBV4-3 and TRBJ1-1; the D call from TCRdb, TRBD1, cannot be confirmed without DNA. The CDR3 consists of 14 residues. Germline-derived CDR1 and CDR2 are LGHNA and YSLEER. The CDR3 region is CASSQPGSPLGAFF.

V is TRBV6-2 or TRBV6-3 and J is TRBJ1-1. The CDR3 has 15 amino acids. Germline CDR1 and CDR2: MNHEY and SVGEGT. The CDR3 loop reads CASSYSSQKNTEAFF.

This chain links TRBV29-1 with TRBJ2-5; as DNA is missing, the TRBD2 call by TCRdb cannot be tested. CDR3 size: 12 residues. CDR1 and CDR2 (germline): SQVTM, ANQGSEA. CDR3 residues: CSVETSVKTQYF.

The chain carries TRBV7-2 and TRBJ2-1; the D call from TCRdb, TRBD1, cannot be confirmed without DNA. Germline V gene lookup returns CDR1 SGHTA and CDR2 FQGNSA. This CDR3 has 16 amino acids. The CDR3 sequence is CASSRAGTGDYNEQFF.

The CDR3 is CASRKSWTGIYNEQFF. The rearrangement uses TRBV5-5 and TRBJ2-1; the TRBD1 assignment by TCRdb is unverifiable without DNA. In germline, CDR1 is SGHKS, CDR2 YYEKEE (reference sequence). CDR3 length equals 16 residues.

The rearrangement joins TRBV28 to TRBJ1-5; as DNA is missing, the TRBD1 call by TCRdb cannot be tested. This CDR3 has 14 residues. Germline values: CDR1 MDHEN, CDR2 SYDVKM. CDR3: CASSPGQGSQPQHF.

The V gene is TRBV3-1, the J gene TRBJ2-1; as DNA is missing, the TRBD2 call by TCRdb cannot be tested. Germline V gene sequence: CDR1 LGHDT, CDR2 YNNKEL (reference sequence). The CDR3 is 16 amino acids. The CDR3 here is CASSQVAGSSYNEQFF.

The chain couples TRBV20-1 to TRBJ2-3; TCRdb gives TRBD1 as the D gene, but with no DNA this cannot be confirmed. Germline CDR1 is DFQATT and CDR2 is SNEGSKA (reference sequence). The CDR3 extends over 15 amino acids. CDR3 residues: CSATARDRQTDTQYF.

The rearrangement joins TRBV29-1 to TRBJ2-7; TCRdb's D call of TRBD1 is untestable without DNA. The V gene's germline CDR1 is SQVTM and CDR2 ANQGSEA. The CDR3 runs to 12 residues. The CDR3 sequence is CSVAPQGNVQYF.